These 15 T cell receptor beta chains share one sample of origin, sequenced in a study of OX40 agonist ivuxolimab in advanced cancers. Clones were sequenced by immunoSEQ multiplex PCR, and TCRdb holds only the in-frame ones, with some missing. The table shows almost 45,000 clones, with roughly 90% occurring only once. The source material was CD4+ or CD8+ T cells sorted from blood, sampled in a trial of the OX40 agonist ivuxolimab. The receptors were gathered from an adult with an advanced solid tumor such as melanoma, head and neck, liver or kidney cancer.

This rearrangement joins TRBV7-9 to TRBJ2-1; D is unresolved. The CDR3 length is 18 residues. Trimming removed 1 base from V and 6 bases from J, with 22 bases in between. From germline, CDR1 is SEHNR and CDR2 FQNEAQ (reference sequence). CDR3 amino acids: CASSLELGFLKGPNEQFF. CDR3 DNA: TGTGCCAGCAGCTTAGAACTGGGGTTTTTAAAGGGCCCCAATGAGCAGTTCTTC. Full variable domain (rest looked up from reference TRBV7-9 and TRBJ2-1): DTGVSQNPRHKITKRGQNVTFRCDPISEHNRLYWYRQTLGQGPEFLTYFQNEAQLEKSRLLSDRFSAERPKGSFSTLEIQRTEQGDSAMYLCASSLELGFLKGPNEQFFGPGTRLTVL.

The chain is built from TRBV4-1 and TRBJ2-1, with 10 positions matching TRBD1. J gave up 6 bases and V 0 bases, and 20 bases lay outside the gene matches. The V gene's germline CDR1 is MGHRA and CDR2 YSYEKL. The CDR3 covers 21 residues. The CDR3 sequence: CASSQEALGQGLSQGPNEQFF. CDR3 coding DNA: TGCGCCAGCAGCCAAGAGGCCCTGGGACAGGGGTTATCCCAGGGGCCCAATGAGCAGTTCTTC.

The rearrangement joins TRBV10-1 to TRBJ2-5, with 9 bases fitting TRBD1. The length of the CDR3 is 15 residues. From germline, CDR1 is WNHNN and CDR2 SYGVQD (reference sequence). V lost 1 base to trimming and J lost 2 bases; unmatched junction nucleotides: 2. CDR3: CASSEYRGQQETQYF. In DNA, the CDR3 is TGCGCCAGCAGTGAGTACAGGGGGCAACAAGAGACCCAGTACTTC.

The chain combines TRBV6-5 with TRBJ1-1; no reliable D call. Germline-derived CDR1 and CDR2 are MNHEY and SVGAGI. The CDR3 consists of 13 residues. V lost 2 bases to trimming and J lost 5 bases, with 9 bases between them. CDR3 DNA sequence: TGTGCCAGCAGTTACCACGTGTATACTGAAGCTTTCTTT. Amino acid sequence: CASSYHVYTEAFF.

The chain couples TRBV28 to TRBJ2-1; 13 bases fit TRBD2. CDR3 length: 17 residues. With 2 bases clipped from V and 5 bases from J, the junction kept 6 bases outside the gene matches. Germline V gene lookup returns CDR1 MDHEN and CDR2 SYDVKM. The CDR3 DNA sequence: TGTGCCAGCAGTTTAACACTAGCGGGGGGGCTTAACAATGAGCAGTTCTTC. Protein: CASSLTLAGGLNNEQFF.

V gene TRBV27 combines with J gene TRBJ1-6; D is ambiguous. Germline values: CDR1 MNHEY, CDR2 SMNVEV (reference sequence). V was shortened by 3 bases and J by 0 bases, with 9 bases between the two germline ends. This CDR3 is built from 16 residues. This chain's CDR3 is CASSFILSSYNSPLHF. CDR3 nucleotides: TGTGCCAGCAGTTTCATCTTGAGCTCCTATAATTCACCCCTCCACTTT.

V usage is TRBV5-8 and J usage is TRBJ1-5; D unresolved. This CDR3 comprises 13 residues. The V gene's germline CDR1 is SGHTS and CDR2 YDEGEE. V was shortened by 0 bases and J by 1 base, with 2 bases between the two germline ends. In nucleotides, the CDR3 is TGTGCCAGCAGCTTGGTCAGCAATCAGCCCCAGCATTTT. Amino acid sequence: CASSLVSNQPQHF. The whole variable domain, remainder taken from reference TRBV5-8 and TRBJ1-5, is EAGVTQSPTHLIKTRGQQATLRCSPISGHTSVYWYQQALGLGLQFLLWYDEGEERNRGNFPPRFSGRQFPNYSSELNVNALELEDSALYLCASSLVSNQPQHFGDGTRLSIL.

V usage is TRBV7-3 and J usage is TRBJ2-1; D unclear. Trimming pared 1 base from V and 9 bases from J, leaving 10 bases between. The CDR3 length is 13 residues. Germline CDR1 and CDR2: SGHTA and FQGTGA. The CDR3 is CASSLNTGTEQFF. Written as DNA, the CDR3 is TGTGCCAGCAGCTTAAATACCGGAACTGAGCAGTTCTTC.

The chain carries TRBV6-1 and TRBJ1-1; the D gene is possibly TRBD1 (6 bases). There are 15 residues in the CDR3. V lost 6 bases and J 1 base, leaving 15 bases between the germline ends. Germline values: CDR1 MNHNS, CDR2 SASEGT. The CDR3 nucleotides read TGTGCCAGCAGATTATATGGACAGTCGAACACTGAAGCTTTCTTT. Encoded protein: CASRLYGQSNTEAFF.

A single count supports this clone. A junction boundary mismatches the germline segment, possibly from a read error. This CDR3 is CASNLQGDQPQHF. CDR3 nucleotides: TGTGCCAGCAACTTACAGGGTGATCAGCCCCAGCATTTT. The chain uses TRBV7-2 and TRBJ1-5; possibly TRBD1 for D (6 bases). CDR1 SGHTA and CDR2 FQGNSA come from the germline V gene. The CDR3 runs 13 residues.

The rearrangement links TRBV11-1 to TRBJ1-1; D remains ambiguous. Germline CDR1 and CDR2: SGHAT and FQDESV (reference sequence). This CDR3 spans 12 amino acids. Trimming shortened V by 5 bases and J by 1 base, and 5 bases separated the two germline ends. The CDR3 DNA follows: TGTGCCAGCAGCCCAGGGAACACTGAAGCTTTCTTT. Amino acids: CASSPGNTEAFF.

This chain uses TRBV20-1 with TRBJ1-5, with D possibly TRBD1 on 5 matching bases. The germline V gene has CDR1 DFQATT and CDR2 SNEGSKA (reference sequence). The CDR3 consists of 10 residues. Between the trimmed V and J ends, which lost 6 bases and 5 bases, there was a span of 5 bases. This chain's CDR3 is CSAGDQPQHF. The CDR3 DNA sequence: TGCAGTGCGGGGGATCAGCCCCAGCATTTT.

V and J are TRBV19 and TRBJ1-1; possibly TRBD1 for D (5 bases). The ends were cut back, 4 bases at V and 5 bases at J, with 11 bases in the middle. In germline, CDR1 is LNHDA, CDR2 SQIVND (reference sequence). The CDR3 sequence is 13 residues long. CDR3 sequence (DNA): TGTGCCAGTAGTACAGGGTCGGGAACTGAAGCTTTCTTT. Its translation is CASSTGSGTEAFF. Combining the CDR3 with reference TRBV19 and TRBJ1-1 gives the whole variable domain DGGITQSPKYLFRKEGQNVTLSCEQNLNHDAMYWYRQDPGQGLRLIYYSQIVNDFQKGDIAEGYSVSREKKESFPLTVTSAQKNPTAFYLCASSTGSGTEAFFGQGTRLTVV.

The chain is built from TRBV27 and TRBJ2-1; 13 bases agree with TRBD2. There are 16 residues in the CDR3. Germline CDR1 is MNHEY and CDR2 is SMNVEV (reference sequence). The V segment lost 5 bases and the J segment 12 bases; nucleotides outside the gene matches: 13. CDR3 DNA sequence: TGTGCCAGCAGTCCCATACTAGCGGGGGGGCCCGAGGGGCAGTTCTTC. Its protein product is CASSPILAGGPEGQFF.

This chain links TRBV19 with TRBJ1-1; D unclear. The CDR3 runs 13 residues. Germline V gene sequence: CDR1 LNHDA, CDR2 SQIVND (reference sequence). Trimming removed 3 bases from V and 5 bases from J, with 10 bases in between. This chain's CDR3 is CASSIPGLTEAFF. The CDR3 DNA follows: TGTGCCAGTAGTATCCCCGGTTTGACTGAAGCTTTCTTT.